This T cell receptor (beta chain) was sequenced for a study of blood T cell repertoires in COVID-19. Study overall: The origin of the acute and convalescent COVID-19 samples was the United States, Italy and Spain.

This study enrolled people aged roughly 18 to 100 from around 25 US geographic areas. Clinical history reported by participants formed the basis on which cohorts were assigned. CDR1 is SGHTA and CDR2 is FQGNSA in the germline V gene. The length of the CDR3 is 16 residues. V lost 4 bases, J lost 1 base, and 11 bases lay in between. Per the study methods: Amplification with reference gene primers provided the estimates of nucleated cell counts. Only in-frame clones appear in the TCRdb table, and some are missing; sequencing was by immunoSEQ multiplex PCR. Clonal size and the V and J genes are those of that table, whereas D and trimming came from the DNA. The table has approximately 260,000 clones, 88% seen once; the top ten hold over 1%.

The specimen was PBMCs or T cells enriched from blood (not recorded which). This sequence was found in a woman aged 40 to 50 with acute COVID-19. V gene TRBV7-2 combines with J gene TRBJ1-6, with D uncertain. CDR3 nucleotide sequence: TGTGCCAGCAGCTCTAGCTGGGGATCCTATAATTCACCCCTCCACTTT. Translated: CASSSSWGSYNSPLHF.